Following are 24 T cell receptor beta chains from one sample sequenced in a study of beta chain features in type 1 diabetes. TCRB transcripts that were expressed got sequenced, as all of the isolated RNA had been reverse transcribed. TCRdb's table, derived via immunoSEQ multiplex PCR, lists solely in-frame clones and lacks some. The repertoire has under 350,000 clones, 8% of them found once; the top ten carry more than 0.8%. The sequencing input was central memory CD4+ T cells from blood. Receptors originate from a woman aged 18-29 years in good health.

Only a few counts were recorded for this clone. The V call is TRBV4-1, the J call TRBJ2-1; 7 bases are shared with TRBD2. Germline CDR1 reads MGHRA; CDR2 reads YSYEKL. The V gene end was trimmed by 2 bases and the J gene end by 1 base; junction bases not matched to a gene: 2. CDR3 size: 15 residues. Here the CDR3 DNA reads TGCGCCAGCAGCCAAACTAGCGTGTCCTACAATGAGCAGTTCTTC. Translating it yields CASSQTSVSYNEQFF.

The V call is TRBV10-3, the J call TRBJ2-7; D gene unclear. Germline V CDR1 and CDR2: ENHRY, SYGVKD. The CDR3 extends over 11 amino acids. The germline V and J ends were trimmed by 10 bases and 1 base, with 8 bases remaining between them. Written as DNA, the CDR3 is TGTGCCAGCGCCGGATCCTACGAGCAGTACGTC. It codes for CASAGSYEQYV.

The chain couples TRBV7-9 to TRBJ2-7; 8 bases line up with TRBD1. This CDR3 region has 16 residues. Losses at the gene ends were 3 bases for V and 1 base for J; bases not matched to a gene: 8. Germline CDR1 is SEHNR and CDR2 is FQNEAQ (reference sequence). The CDR3 region is CASSFLTGDFSYEQYF. In nucleotides, the CDR3 is TGTGCCAGCAGCTTCCTGACAGGGGACTTTTCCTACGAGCAGTACTTC.

This clone has a handful of counts. CDR3 sequence: CAISDPLRREKGIDTQYF. The CDR3 nucleotides read TGTGCCATCAGTGACCCTCTGCGCCGGGAGAAGGGGATTGATACGCAGTATTTT. V is TRBV10-3 and J is TRBJ2-3; tentative D call: TRBD2 (6 bases). The CDR3 is 18 residues long. The V gene lost 3 bases and the J gene lost 6 bases, with 25 bases spanning the gap. CDR1 is ENHRY, CDR2 SYGVKD, per germline.

This clone occurred many times. The V and J genes are TRBV7-2 and TRBJ2-3; unclear D gene. In germline, CDR1 is SGHTA, CDR2 FQGNSA. V lost 5 bases to trimming and J lost 6 bases, with 12 bases between them. The CDR3 runs 13 residues. CDR3 coding DNA: TGTGCCAGCAGCGAAACCCCGGCGGATACGCAGTATTTT. Translated, it gives CASSETPADTQYF.

A few counts support this clone. This sequence joins TRBV6-1 and TRBJ2-1, with D maybe TRBD1 (5 bases). V lost 3 bases and J lost 11, with 11 bases in between. The CDR3 extends over 12 amino acids. Germline V gene data show CDR1 as MNHNS and CDR2 as SASEGT. For the CDR3, the DNA is TGTGCCAGCAGTGATGGCAGGGTACAGCAGTTCTTC. Amino acids: CASSDGRVQQFF.

The chain couples TRBV7-3 to TRBJ2-3; D is unclear. Germline CDR1 is SGHTA and CDR2 is FQGTGA. The germline V and J ends were trimmed by 1 base and 4 bases, with 6 bases remaining between them. The CDR3 runs to 13 residues. CDR3 region: CASSLRPSDTQYF. CDR3 nucleotides: TGTGCCAGCAGCTTAAGGCCCTCAGATACGCAGTATTTT.

The chain has TRBV7-2 and TRBJ2-5; weak D call: TRBD1 (5 bases). V lost 8 bases, J lost 1 base, and 8 bases lay in between. Germline V gene sequence: CDR1 SGHTA, CDR2 FQGNSA. CDR3 size: 12 residues. The CDR3 sequence: CASGQPQETQYF. The CDR3 DNA reads as TGTGCCAGCGGACAACCCCAAGAGACCCAGTACTTC.

This clone showed up just a few times. The chain has TRBV15 and TRBJ2-6; a possible D gene is TRBD1 (5 bases). V lost 5 bases and J lost 0, with 8 bases in between. Looked up from germline, CDR1 is LNHNV and CDR2 is YYDKDF (reference sequence). CDR3 length equals 15 residues. The CDR3 here is CATSVDSSGANVLTF. The CDR3 nucleotides read TGTGCCACCAGCGTCGACAGCTCTGGGGCCAACGTCCTGACTTTC.

V is TRBV6-9 and J is TRBJ2-1, with 13 bases lining up with TRBD2. The CDR3 is 17 amino acids. V shed 7 bases, J shed 7 bases, and the junction held 13 bases outside the gene matches. CDR1 is MNHGY and CDR2 is SVAAGI in the germline V gene. This CDR3 is CASKYRTSGSGSNEQFF. The CDR3 nucleotides are TGTGCCAGCAAATACCGGACTAGCGGGAGTGGTTCGAATGAGCAGTTCTTC.

This clone was detected many times. The V gene is TRBV7-2, the J gene TRBJ1-2, with a tentative D call TRBD1 (6 bases). The V end was cut by 4 bases, the J end by 4 bases, with 13 bases between. CDR3 length: 14 residues. The germline gives CDR1 SGHTA, CDR2 FQGNSA. CDR3 nucleotides: TGTGCCAGCAGCTCAGGACAGTGGGTCTATGGCTACACCTTC. Its translation is CASSSGQWVYGYTF. The entire variable domain, with the rest obtained from reference TRBV7-2 and TRBJ1-2, is as follows: GAGVSQSPSNKVTEKGKDVELRCDPISGHTALYWYRQSLGQGLEFLIYFQGNSAPDKSGLPSDRFSAERTGGSVSTLTIQRTQQEDSAVYLCASSSGQWVYGYTFGSGTRLTVV.

This clone was seen only a few times. This chain connects TRBV30 to TRBJ1-2, with a possible D match to TRBD1 (6 bases). CDR1 GTSNPN and CDR2 SVGIG come from the germline V gene (reference sequence). The CDR3 sequence is 13 residues long. Deletions cut 4 bases from V and 0 bases from J, with 9 bases between. CDR3 sequence: CAWMGGTNYGYTF. The CDR3 nucleotides read TGTGCCTGGATGGGGGGCACTAACTATGGCTACACCTTC.

This clone was recorded a few times. The gene calls are TRBV6-6 and TRBJ2-4; 8 bases map to TRBD1. The CDR3 spans 13 residues. Germline CDR1 MNHNY, CDR2 SVGAGI (reference sequence). V trimming: 4 bases; J trimming: 13 bases; junction bases outside the gene matches: 9. In nucleotides, the CDR3 is TGTGCCAGCAGTTTTTTACCTCGACAGGGGCAGTACTTC. Its translation: CASSFLPRQGQYF.

This chain joins TRBV18 and TRBJ2-7; D unclear. CDR1 is KGHSH, CDR2 LQKENI, per germline. V lost 5 bases, J lost 4 bases, and 9 bases lay in between. The CDR3 covers 12 residues. This CDR3 is CASSDLYYEQYF. The CDR3 nucleotides read TGTGCCAGCTCAGACCTCTATTACGAGCAGTACTTC.

The V and J genes are TRBV7-9 and TRBJ2-3; D is unresolved. The germline V and J ends were trimmed by 1 base and 5 bases, with 13 bases remaining between them. Germline CDR1 reads SEHNR; CDR2 reads FQNEAQ (reference sequence). The CDR3 is made up of 15 amino acids. The CDR3: CASSLDKVSRDTQYF. DNA for the CDR3: TGTGCCAGCAGCTTAGATAAGGTATCCAGAGATACGCAGTATTTT.

Concerning this clone itself: In the same sample, other DNA sequences code for this CDR3. CDR3 loop: CASSLEGQETQYF. The CDR3 coding sequence is TGCGCCAGCAGCTTGGAGGGGCAGGAGACCCAGTACTTC. The chain employs TRBV5-1 and TRBJ2-5; a weak D match, TRBD1 (5 bases). This CDR3 is built from 13 residues. V was clipped by 0 bases and J by 5 bases, with 8 bases between them. The V gene's germline CDR1 is SGHRS and CDR2 YFSETQ.

This clone was observed a few times. The chain carries TRBV7-9 and TRBJ2-4; 8 positions agree with TRBD2. Per germline, CDR1 SEHNR and CDR2 FQNEAQ (reference sequence). The CDR3 consists of 14 residues. Germline trimming cut 8 bases from V and 6 bases from J; bases unmatched to any gene: 9. The CDR3 is CASGAGGERNIQYF. DNA of the CDR3: TGTGCCAGCGGTGCCGGGGGGGAGAGAAACATTCAGTACTTC.

In its sample, this clone was seen a few times. The V call is TRBV6-1, the J call TRBJ2-4, with no clear D. The germline gives CDR1 MNHNS, CDR2 SASEGT. Trimming pared 1 base from V and 5 bases from J, leaving 9 bases between. The length of the CDR3 is 14 residues. The CDR3 DNA reads TGTGCCAGCAGTGAAGGCAGACAAGAAAACATTCAGTACTTC. It yields the protein CASSEGRQENIQYF.

The gene calls are TRBV5-6 and TRBJ1-2, with D possibly matching TRBD1 (6 bases). Germline CDR1 and CDR2: SGHDT and YYEEEE. Trimming took off 4 bases at V and 3 bases at J, with 22 bases between the two ends. The CDR3 loop spans 17 amino acids. DNA of the CDR3: TGTGCCAGCAGCCTGCCTTTTCCAGGGGATCTATACTATGGCTACACCTTC. This encodes CASSLPFPGDLYYGYTF.

This rearrangement joins TRBV9 to TRBJ2-1, with 9 positions matching TRBD1. V was pared by 0 bases and J by 3 bases, with 10 bases of the junction left unmatched. Germline CDR1 and CDR2: SGDLS and YYNGEE. The CDR3 is 18 amino acids. CDR3: CASSVDPGQGPLYNEQFF. DNA for the CDR3: TGTGCCAGCAGCGTAGACCCCGGACAGGGGCCACTCTACAATGAGCAGTTCTTC. The full variable domain, its missing parts supplied by reference TRBV9 and TRBJ2-1, is DSGVTQTPKHLITATGQRVTLRCSPRSGDLSVYWYQQSLDQGLQFLIQYYNGEERAKGNILERFSAQQFPDLHSELNLSSLELGDSALYFCASSVDPGQGPLYNEQFFGPGTRLTVL.

V and J are TRBV6-6 and TRBJ1-5, with 8 bases aligning to TRBD1. From germline, CDR1 is MNHNY and CDR2 SVGAGI (reference sequence). Losses at the gene ends were 6 bases for V and 6 bases for J; bases not matched to a gene: 7. The CDR3 sequence is 14 residues long. DNA of the CDR3: TGTGCCAGCAGGAGGACAGGGACGGCTCAGCCCCAGCATTTT. This encodes CASRRTGTAQPQHF.

J is TRBJ2-7 and V is TRBV7-8; 7 positions agree with TRBD2. Germline V gene data show CDR1 as SGHVS and CDR2 as FQNEAQ. This CDR3 has 15 residues. With V trimmed by 4 bases and J by 2 bases, 8 bases remained unmatched. For the CDR3, the DNA is TGTGCCAGCAGCTCCCGGGAGGAGATTACCTACGAGCAGTACGTC. It codes for CASSSREEITYEQYV.

DNA for the CDR3: TGTGCCAGCAGCCATGTAAGCGGTGGACAGGTATATGAAGCTTTCTTT. It encodes CASSHVSGGQVYEAFF. V usage is TRBV4-2 and J usage is TRBJ1-1, with TRBD1 identical over 7 bases. The V segment lost 3 bases and the J segment 7 bases; nucleotides outside the gene matches: 14. Germline lookup yields CDR1 LGHNA and CDR2 YNFKEQ. This CDR3 is built from 16 residues.

The V gene is TRBV15, the J gene TRBJ2-3; 10 nucleotides match TRBD2. V lost 1 base to trimming and J lost 4 bases; unmatched junction nucleotides: 5. The germline V gene has CDR1 LNHNV and CDR2 YYDKDF (reference sequence). The CDR3 runs to 16 residues. The CDR3 nucleotides are TGTGCCACCAGCAGAGGGGTAGCGGGGGGACCAGATACGCAGTATTTT. This encodes CATSRGVAGGPDTQYF.